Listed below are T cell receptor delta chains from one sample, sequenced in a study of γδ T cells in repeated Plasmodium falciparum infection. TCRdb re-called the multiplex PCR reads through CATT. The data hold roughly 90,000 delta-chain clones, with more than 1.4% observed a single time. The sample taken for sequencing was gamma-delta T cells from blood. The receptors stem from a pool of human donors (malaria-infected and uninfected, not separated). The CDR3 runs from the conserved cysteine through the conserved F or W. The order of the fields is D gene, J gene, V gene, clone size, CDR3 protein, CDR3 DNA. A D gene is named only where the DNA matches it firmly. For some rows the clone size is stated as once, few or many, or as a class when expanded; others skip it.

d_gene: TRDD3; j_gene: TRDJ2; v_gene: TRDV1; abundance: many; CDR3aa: CALGPYYPGLVPFITGGALTAQLFF; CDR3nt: TGTGCTCTTGGGCCCTACTACCCGGGGTTAGTCCCGTTTATAACTGGGGGAGCTTTGACAGCACAACTCTTCTTT
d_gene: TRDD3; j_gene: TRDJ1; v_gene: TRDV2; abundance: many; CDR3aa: CACGLGDPQTDKLIF; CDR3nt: TGTGCCTGTGGACTGGGGGACCCGCAAACCGATAAACTCATCTTT
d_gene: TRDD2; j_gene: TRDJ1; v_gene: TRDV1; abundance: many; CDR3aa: CALGPQAFLQPLLHHDTDKLIF; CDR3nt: TGTGCTCTTGGTCCGCAAGCCTTCCTACAACCACTACTTCATCACGACACCGATAAACTCATCTTT
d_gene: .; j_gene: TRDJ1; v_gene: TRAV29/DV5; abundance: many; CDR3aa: CAARRVVYTDKLIF; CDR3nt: TGTGCAGCAAGAAGGGTCGTTTACACCGATAAACTCATCTTT
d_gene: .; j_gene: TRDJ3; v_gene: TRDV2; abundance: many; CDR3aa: CACDTVGASSWDTRQMFF; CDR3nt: TGTGCCTGTGACACCGTGGGGGCTAGCTCCTGGGACACCCGGCAGATGTTTTTC
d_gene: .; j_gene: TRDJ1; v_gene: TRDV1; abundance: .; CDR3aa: CALGGHRGWGKLIF; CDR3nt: TGTGCTCTTGGGGGGCATAGGGGCTGGGGTAAACTCATCTTT
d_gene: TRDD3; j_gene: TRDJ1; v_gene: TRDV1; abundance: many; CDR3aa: CALGECVWGIATDKLIF; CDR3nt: TGTGCTCTTGGGGAATGTGTTTGGGGGATAGCCACCGATAAACTCATCTTT
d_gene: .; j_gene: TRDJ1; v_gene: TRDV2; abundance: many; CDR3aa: CACDSPYWRADKLIF; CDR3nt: TGTGCCTGTGACTCGCCATACTGGAGGGCCGATAAACTCATCTTT
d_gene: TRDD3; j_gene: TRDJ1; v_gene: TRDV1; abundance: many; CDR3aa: CALGEPLFPTWGITDKLIF; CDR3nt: TGTGCTCTTGGGGAACCATTATTTCCTACGTGGGGGATAACCGATAAACTCATCTTT
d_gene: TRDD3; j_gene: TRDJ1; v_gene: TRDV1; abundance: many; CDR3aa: CALGDLYFSRLGDSLSTDKLIF; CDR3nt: TGTGCTCTTGGGGACCTCTACTTTTCGAGGCTGGGGGATTCCCTCAGTACCGATAAACTCATCTTT
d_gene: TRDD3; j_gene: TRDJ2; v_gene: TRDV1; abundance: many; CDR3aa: CALDDPHITGVRGSLTAQLFF; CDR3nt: TGTGCTCTTGATGACCCTCACATTACTGGGGTCAGGGGTTCTTTGACAGCACAACTCTTCTTT
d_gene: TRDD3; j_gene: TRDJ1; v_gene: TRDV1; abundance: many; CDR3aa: CALGELVPSHWGINTPKLIF; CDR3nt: TGTGCTCTTGGGGAACTAGTACCGTCTCACTGGGGGATAAACACCCCAAAACTCATCTTT
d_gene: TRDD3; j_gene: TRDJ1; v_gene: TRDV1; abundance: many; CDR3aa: CALGELETLGPSGDKLIF; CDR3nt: TGTGCTCTTGGGGAACTGGAGACACTGGGGCCCTCAGGCGATAAACTCATCTTT
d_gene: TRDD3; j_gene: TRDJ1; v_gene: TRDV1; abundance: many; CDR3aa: CALGEPLADVDTGGYWDTDKLIF; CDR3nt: TGTGCTCTTGGGGAACCGCTCGCAGACGTCGACACTGGGGGATACTGGGACACCGATAAACTCATCTTT
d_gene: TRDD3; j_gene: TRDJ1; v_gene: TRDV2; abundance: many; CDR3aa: CACDPGGGYCTDKLIF; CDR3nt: TGTGCCTGTGACCCCGGGGGGGGATACTGCACCGATAAACTCATCTTT
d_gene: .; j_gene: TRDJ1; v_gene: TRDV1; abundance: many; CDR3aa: CALGELGNRETDKLIF; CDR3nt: TGTGCTCTTGGGGAACTGGGGAATCGGGAGACCGATAAACTCATCTTT
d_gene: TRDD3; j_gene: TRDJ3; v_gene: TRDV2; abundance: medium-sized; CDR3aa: CACDSYWGILPSWDTRQMFF; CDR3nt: TGTGCCTGTGACTCCTACTGGGGGATACTCCCGTCCTGGGACACCCGACAGATGTTTTTC
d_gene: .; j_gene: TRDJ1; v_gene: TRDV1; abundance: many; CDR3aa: CALGEQAPSHYYTDKLIF; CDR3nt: TGTGCTCTTGGGGAACAGGCCCCCTCTCACTATTACACCGATAAACTCATCTTT
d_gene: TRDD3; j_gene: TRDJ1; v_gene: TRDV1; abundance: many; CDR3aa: CALGEPRSINWGILTDKLIF; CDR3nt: TGTGCTCTTGGGGAACCTCGTTCCATCAACTGGGGGATTCTCACCGATAAACTCATCTTT
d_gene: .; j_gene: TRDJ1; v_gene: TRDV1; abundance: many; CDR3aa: CALGEPIFFLRGDWTDKLIF; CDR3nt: TGTGCTCTTGGGGAACCTATCTTTTTCCTACGGGGGGATTGGACCGATAAACTCATCTTT
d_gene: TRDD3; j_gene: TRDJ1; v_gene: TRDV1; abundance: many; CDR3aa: CALGELPTYWGRSPDKLIF; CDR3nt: TGTGCTCTTGGGGAACTACCCACTTACTGGGGGAGATCTCCCGATAAACTCATCTTT
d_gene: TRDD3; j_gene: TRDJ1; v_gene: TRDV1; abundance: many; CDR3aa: CALHPTAPWTGGYGGKLIF; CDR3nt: TGTGCTCTCCATCCTACGGCCCCTTGGACTGGGGGATATGGGGGTAAACTCATCTTT
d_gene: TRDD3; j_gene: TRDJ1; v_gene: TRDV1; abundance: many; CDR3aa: CALGELGPNWGRTDKLIF; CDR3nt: TGTGCTCTTGGGGAACTCGGCCCTAACTGGGGTCGTACCGATAAACTCATCTTT
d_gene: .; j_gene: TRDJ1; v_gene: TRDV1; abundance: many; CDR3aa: CALGELRGYTDKLIF; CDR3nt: TGTGCTCTTGGGGAACTTCGGGGGTACACCGATAAACTCATCTTT
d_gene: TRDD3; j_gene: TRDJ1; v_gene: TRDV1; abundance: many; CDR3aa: CALGELHSFRGYVLRYTDKLIF; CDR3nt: TGTGCTCTTGGGGAACTTCACTCCTTCAGGGGATACGTACTAAGGTACACCGATAAACTCATCTTT
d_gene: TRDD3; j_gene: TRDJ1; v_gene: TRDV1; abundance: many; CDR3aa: CALGEPGGRSKLIF; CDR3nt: TGTGCTCTTGGGGAACCTGGGGGTAGGAGTAAACTCATCTTT
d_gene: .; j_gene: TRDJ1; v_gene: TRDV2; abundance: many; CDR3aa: CACDTVRSDNLRSELIF; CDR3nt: TGTGCCTGTGACACCGTCCGGTCCGACAACTTGAGGTCAGAACTCATCTTT
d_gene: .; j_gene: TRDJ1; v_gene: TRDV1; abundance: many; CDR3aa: CALGERALTRNTDKLIF; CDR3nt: TGTGCTCTTGGGGAACGTGCCCTCACCCGAAACACCGATAAACTCATCTTT
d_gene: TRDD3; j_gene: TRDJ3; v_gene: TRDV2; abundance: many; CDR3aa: CACDALGGSSWDTRQMFF; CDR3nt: TGTGCCTGTGACGCCCTGGGGGGGAGCTCCTGGGACACCCGACAGATGTTTTTC
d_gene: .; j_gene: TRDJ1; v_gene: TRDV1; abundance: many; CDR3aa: CALGEGCANTDKLIF; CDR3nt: TGTGCTCTTGGGGAAGGGTGCGCGAACACCGATAAACTCATCTTT
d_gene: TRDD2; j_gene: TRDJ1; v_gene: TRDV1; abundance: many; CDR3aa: CALGGLPWFYTDKLIF; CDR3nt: TGTGCTCTTGGGGGCCTTCCTTGGTTTTACACCGATAAACTCATCTTT
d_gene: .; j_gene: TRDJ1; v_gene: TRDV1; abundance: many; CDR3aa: CAIGEQVGHVTQTDWEGLIF; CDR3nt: TGTGCTATTGGGGAACAAGTTGGACACGTCACGCAGACAGATTGGGAGGGACTCATCTTT
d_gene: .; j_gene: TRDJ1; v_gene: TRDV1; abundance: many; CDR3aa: CALGEMACPPYTDKLIF; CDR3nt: TGTGCTCTTGGGGAAATGGCCTGTCCTCCCTACACCGATAAACTCATCTTT
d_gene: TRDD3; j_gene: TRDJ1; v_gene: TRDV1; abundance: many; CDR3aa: CALGELGIWGIRRHTDKLIF; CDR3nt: TGTGCCCTTGGGGAACTGGGCATTTGGGGGATACGCCGACACACCGATAAACTCATCTTT
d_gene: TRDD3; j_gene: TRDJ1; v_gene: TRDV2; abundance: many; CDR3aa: CACDTVTGGYGAPTDKLIF; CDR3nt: TGTGCCTGTGACACCGTTACTGGGGGATATGGGGCCCCCACCGATAAACTCATCTTT
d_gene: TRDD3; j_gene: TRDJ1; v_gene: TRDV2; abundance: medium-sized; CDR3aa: CACASRWTPLGIGPTDKLIF; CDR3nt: TGTGCCTGTGCGTCTCGGTGGACACCTCTGGGGATAGGACCGACCGATAAACTCATCTTT
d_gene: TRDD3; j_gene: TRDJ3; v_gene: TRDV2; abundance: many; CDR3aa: CACDTIKLGDTRSWDTRQMFF; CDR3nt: TGTGCCTGTGACACTATAAAGCTGGGGGATACGCGCTCCTGGGACACCCGACAGATGTTTTTC
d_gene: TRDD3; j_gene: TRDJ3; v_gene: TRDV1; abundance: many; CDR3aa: CALGAERQKWGIRSSSWDTRQMFF; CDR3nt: TGTGCTCTTGGGGCGGAGCGGCAGAAATGGGGGATACGCTCCAGCTCCTGGGACACCCGACAGATGTTTTTC
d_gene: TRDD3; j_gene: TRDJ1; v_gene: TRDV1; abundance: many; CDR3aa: CALGESSWGWVGKLIF; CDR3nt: TGTGCTCTTGGGGAATCCTCCTGGGGGTGGGTAGGGAAACTCATCTTT
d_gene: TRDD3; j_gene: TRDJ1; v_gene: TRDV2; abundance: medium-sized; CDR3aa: CACDRNPTRRGYASRYTDKLIF; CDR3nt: TGTGCCTGTGACAGGAATCCTACGAGAAGGGGATACGCGAGTAGGTACACCGATAAACTCATCTTT
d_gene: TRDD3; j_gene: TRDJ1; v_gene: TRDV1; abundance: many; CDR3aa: CALGVRRFPSLLAGGIPKLIF; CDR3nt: TGTGCTCTTGGGGTACGGAGGTTCCCTAGCCTACTAGCAGGGGGGATACCTAAACTCATCTTT
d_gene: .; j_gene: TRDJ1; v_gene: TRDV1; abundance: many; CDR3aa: CALGESLATDLFWALDTDKLIF; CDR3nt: TGTGCTCTTGGGGAATCCCTAGCTACGGATCTCTTCTGGGCCCTGGACACCGATAAACTCATCTTT
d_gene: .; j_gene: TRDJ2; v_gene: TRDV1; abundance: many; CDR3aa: CALGELRPPYHRRPTAQLFF; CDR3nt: TGTGCTCTTGGGGAACTTCGTCCCCCTTACCATAGACGTCCGACAGCACAACTCTTCTTT
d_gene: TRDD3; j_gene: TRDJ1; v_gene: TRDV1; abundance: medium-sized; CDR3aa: CALGERVTYWGIPVYTDKLIF; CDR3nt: TGTGCTCTTGGGGAAAGGGTTACGTACTGGGGGATACCGGTGTACACCGATAAACTCATCTTT
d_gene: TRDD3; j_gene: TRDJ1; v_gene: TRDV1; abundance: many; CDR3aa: CALVCPIPRSTGGYRYTDKLIF; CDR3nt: TGTGCTCTTGTGTGCCCAATTCCCCGATCTACTGGGGGATACCGGTACACCGATAAACTCATCTTT
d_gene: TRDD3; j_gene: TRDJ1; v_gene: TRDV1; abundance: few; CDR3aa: CALGDPGNPGGYESDKLIF; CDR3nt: TGTGCTCTTGGGGATCCTGGAAACCCTGGGGGATACGAGAGCGATAAACTCATCTTT
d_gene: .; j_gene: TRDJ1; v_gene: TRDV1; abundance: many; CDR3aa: CALGVTPSSSTGGQKLIF; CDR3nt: TGTGCTCTTGGGGTCACGCCTTCCTCCTCTACTGGGGGCCAGAAACTCATCTTT